This TCR beta chain was sequenced for a study of T cell repertoires in cytomegalovirus infection. One entry per CDR3 protein, called by TCRdb with MiXCR from the reads. This sample has about 260,000 distinct CDR3 sequences, with roughly an eighth found just once. The V end was cut by 4 bases, the J end by 4 bases, with 13 bases between. Germline-derived CDR1 and CDR2 are MNHNS and SASEGT. CDR3 length equals 14 residues. This clonotype appeared many times. What it binds is not known. Study findings and constraints: Within the response measured ex vivo, HLA-C-restricted CMV-specific TCR beta clonotypes were dominant.

What was sequenced was PBMCs. The chain links TRBV6-1 to TRBJ1-1, with D uncertain. This receptor was obtained from a human donor in good health (CMV status not recorded). Some clones in this sample may be carry-over from other donors' samples. In DNA form, the CDR3 reads TGTGCCAGCAGTGTTTTCCGTGCGGGCACTGAAGCTTTCTTT. It encodes CASSVFRAGTEAFF.